The source of this TCR beta chain is a study of T cell responses to AZD1222 COVID-19 vaccine. The study's findings and limits: Only a handful of AZD1222 recipients, six or seven in all, had baseline seropositivity. Spike-wide coverage was observed for vaccine-associated CD4 TCRs, with dominant responses at 160-218 and 743-854. Regions left unmutated in variants are reportedly the target of nearly half of spike-specific TCRs. Repertoires were collected only later (after the peak T cell response had occurred).

Sequenced by immunoSEQ multiplex PCR; TCRdb stores in-frame clones only, minus some. This table holds roughly 180,000 clones, 94% found once. This clone was found once. Its target is unknown. The specimen comprised peripheral blood, sampled 28 days after the second AZD1222 dose. This sequence was found in an adult who received the AZD1222 COVID-19 vaccine.

CDR3 nucleotide sequence: TGCGCCAGCAGCTTGGGCAGGGAGAGTAACTATGGCTACACCTTC. This translates into CASSLGRESNYGYTF. This chain connects TRBV5-1 to TRBJ1-2; a possible D gene is TRBD1 (5 bases). V was cut by 0 bases and J by 1 base, with 10 bases left in between. Per germline, CDR1 SGHRS and CDR2 YFSETQ. This CDR3 spans 15 amino acids.